A single sample is the source of the 9 T cell receptor beta chains below, sequenced in a study of blood T cells in healthy people across ages. Alongside a J-beta primer mix, a sample-barcoded 5' primer served in a second PCR lasting about 7 to 12 cycles. TCRdb called the 5' RACE reads again in MiXCR, with one record for every CDR3 protein. The repertoire holds 630,000 or so distinct CDR3 sequences, roughly 32% seen once, with 15% to 19% in the top ten. Source material: blood. The receptors were sampled from an elderly woman in good health.

This clonotype was detected a few times. The chain carries TRBV20-1 and TRBJ2-1; 13 bases align to TRBD2. V shed 5 bases, J shed 6 bases, and the junction held 4 bases outside the gene matches. CDR1 and CDR2 (germline): DFQATT, SNEGSKA (reference sequence). This CDR3 contains 14 residues. CDR3 region: CSAPRLAGGNEQFF. The CDR3 coding sequence is TGCAGTGCTCCCCGACTAGCGGGAGGCAATGAGCAGTTCTTC.

There are a few counts of this clonotype. The chain uses TRBV7-9 and TRBJ1-1; D possibly corresponds to TRBD1 (5 bases). Germline CDR1 SEHNR, CDR2 FQNEAQ (reference sequence). There are 14 residues in the CDR3. Trimming pared 2 bases from V and 5 bases from J, leaving 12 bases between. CDR3 bases: TGTGCCAGCAGCTTAAGTCAGGGATTGACTGAAGCTTTCTTT. It encodes CASSLSQGLTEAFF.

This clonotype was seen ten or more times. V gene TRBV7-6 combines with J gene TRBJ2-1, with unresolved D. Trimming left V 5 bases short and J 4 bases short, with 6 bases between. Germline CDR1 reads SGHVS; CDR2 reads FNYEAQ. The CDR3 has 12 amino acids. This CDR3 reads CASSQQYNEQFF. As DNA, the CDR3 is TGTGCCAGCAGCCAACAATACAATGAGCAGTTCTTC.

Only a few counts were recorded for this clonotype. This may arise from a read error, as a much more abundant clone is one base away. CDR3 nucleotide sequence: TGCAGTGCTAGCGGGGGGCCGGGTCTGCCCCAGTTCTTC. Amino acids: CSASGGPGLPQFF. The chain joins TRBV20-1 to TRBJ2-1, with D possibly being TRBD2 (7 bases). Per the germline V gene, CDR1 is DFQATT and CDR2 is SNEGSKA (reference sequence). This CDR3 spans 13 amino acids. V lost 3 bases to trimming and J lost 13 bases, with 19 bases between them.

This clonotype was found many times. V gene TRBV9 combines with J gene TRBJ2-1; 7 nucleotides match TRBD2. The CDR3 length is 14 residues. J was trimmed by 8 bases and V by 2 bases; bases with no gene match: 7. Germline CDR1 reads SGDLS; CDR2 reads YYNGEE. CDR3 amino acids: CASSVGGGSDEQFF. The DNA of the CDR3 is TGTGCCAGCAGCGTTGGGGGGGGTAGTGATGAGCAGTTCTTC.

This clonotype was found many times. The rearrangement uses TRBV6-2 or TRBV6-3 and TRBJ1-2; TRBD1 might be the D (6 bases). CDR1 is MNHEY, CDR2 SVGEGT, per germline. This CDR3 spans 15 amino acids. Trimming took off 7 bases at V and 2 bases at J, with 17 bases between the two ends. The CDR3 sequence: CASTPYQGRNYGYTF. As DNA, the CDR3 is TGTGCCAGCACCCCCTATCAGGGGCGAAACTATGGCTACACCTTC.

Comment on this clonotype: A much larger clone is a single base away; this may be a read error. This rearrangement joins TRBV5-5 to TRBJ1-2; the D gene is possibly TRBD1 (6 bases). The CDR3 sequence is 14 residues long. Trimming shortened V by 3 bases and J by 4 bases, and 13 bases separated the two germline ends. Germline lookup yields CDR1 SGHKS and CDR2 YYEKEE (reference sequence). The CDR3 region is CASSWGRGSYGYTF. The CDR3 bases are TGTGCCAGCAGCTGGGGCAGGGGAAGCTATGGCTACACCTTC.

The genes are TRBV19 and TRBJ1-2; 8 bases match TRBD1. The CDR3 has 14 residues. V was clipped by 7 bases and J by 5 bases; unmatched bases: 9. Germline V gene lookup returns CDR1 LNHDA and CDR2 SQIVND (reference sequence). For the CDR3, the DNA is TGTGCCAGTAACAGGGTTTGGACAGGGTATGGCTACACCTTC. It codes for CASNRVWTGYGYTF. Variable domain in full (rest from reference TRBV19 and TRBJ1-2): DGGITQSPKYLFRKEGQNVTLSCEQNLNHDAMYWYRQDPGQGLRLIYYSQIVNDFQKGDIAEGYSVSREKKESFPLTVTSAQKNPTAFYLCASNRVWTGYGYTFGSGTRLTVV.

V is TRBV9 and J is TRBJ2-3; TRBD2 aligns across 11 bases. Trimming took 1 base from V and 0 from J; bases not matched to a gene: 7. Germline values: CDR1 SGDLS, CDR2 YYNGEE. This CDR3 is built from 18 residues. This CDR3 reads CASSVSSGGALSTDTQYF. Written as DNA, the CDR3 is TGTGCCAGCAGCGTAAGTAGCGGGGGGGCCTTGAGCACAGATACGCAGTATTTT.